This TCR beta chain was identified in a study of blood T cell repertoires in COVID-19. The wider study: PBMCs, B-cell-depleted T cells, or T cells provided the cDNA or gDNA that made up the material.

Using immunoSEQ multiplex PCR, the repertoire was profiled, and TCRdb retains in-frame clones only, with some absent. The sample has some 86,000 clones; under 95% are singletons. The V gene's germline CDR1 is MNHEY and CDR2 SVGAGI. J gave up 3 bases and V 1 base, and 5 bases lay outside the gene matches. CDR3 length equals 16 residues. The sequenced sample consisted of peripheral blood. The origin of this receptor is a human donor with active COVID-19. The donor label of this sample is uncertain. The chain joins TRBV6-5 to TRBJ2-2, with 7 bases matching TRBD2. CDR3 DNA sequence: TGTGCCAGCAGTTACTTGGCTAGCGGATACACCGGGGAGCTGTTTTTT. Amino acids: CASSYLASGYTGELFF.